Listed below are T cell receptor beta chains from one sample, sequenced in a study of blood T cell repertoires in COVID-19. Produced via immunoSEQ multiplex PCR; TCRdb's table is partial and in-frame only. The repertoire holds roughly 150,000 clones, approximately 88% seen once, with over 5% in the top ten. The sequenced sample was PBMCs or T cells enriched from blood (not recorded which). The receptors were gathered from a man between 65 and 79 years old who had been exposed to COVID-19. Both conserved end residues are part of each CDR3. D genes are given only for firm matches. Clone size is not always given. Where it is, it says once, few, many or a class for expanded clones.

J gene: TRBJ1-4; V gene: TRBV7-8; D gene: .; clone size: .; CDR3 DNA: TGTGCCAGCAGCCGGTATAATGAAAAACTGTTTTTT; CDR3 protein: CASSRYNEKLFF
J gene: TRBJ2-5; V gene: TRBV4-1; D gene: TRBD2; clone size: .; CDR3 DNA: TGCGCCAGCAGCCTGCTGGGGACTAGCGGGAGTGAGACCCAGTACTTC; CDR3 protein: CASSLLGTSGSETQYF
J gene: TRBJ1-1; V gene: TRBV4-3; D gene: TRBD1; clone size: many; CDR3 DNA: TGCGCCAGCAGCCGACAGGGCGGCACTGAAGCTTTCTTT; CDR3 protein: CASSRQGGTEAFF
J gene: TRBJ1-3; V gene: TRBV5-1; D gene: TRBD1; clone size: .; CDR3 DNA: TGCGCCAGCAGTTGGGACAGGGAAAACACCATATATTTT; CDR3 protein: CASSWDRENTIYF
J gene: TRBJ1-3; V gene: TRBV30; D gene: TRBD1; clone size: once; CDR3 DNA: TGTGCCTGGACAGGGGGACTCTCTGGAAACACCATATATTTT; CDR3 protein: CAWTGGLSGNTIYF
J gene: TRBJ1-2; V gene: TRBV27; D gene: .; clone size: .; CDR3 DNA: TGTGCCAGCAGTCCCTCAGGCATTCCTAACTATGGCTACACCTTC; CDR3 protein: CASSPSGIPNYGYTF
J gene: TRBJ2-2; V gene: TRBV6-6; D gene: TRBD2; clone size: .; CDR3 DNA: TGTGCCAGCAGTTGGACTAGCGGGGGAACTACCGGGGAGCTGTTTTTT; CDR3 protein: CASSWTSGGTTGELFF
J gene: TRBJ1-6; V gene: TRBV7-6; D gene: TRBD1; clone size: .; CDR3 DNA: TGTGCCAGCAGCCAAACCGGGACAGGGGTTAATTCACCCCTCCACTTT; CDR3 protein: CASSQTGTGVNSPLHF
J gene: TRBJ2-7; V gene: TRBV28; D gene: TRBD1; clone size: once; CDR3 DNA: TGTGCCAGCACCCCAAGGGCAGGGGGTGGCTCCTACGAGCAGTACTTC; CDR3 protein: CASTPRAGGGSYEQYF
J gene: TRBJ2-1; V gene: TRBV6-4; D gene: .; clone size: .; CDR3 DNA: TGTGCCAGCAGTGATTCAGTTTGGTCCTACAATGAGCAGTTCTTC; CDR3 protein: CASSDSVWSYNEQFF
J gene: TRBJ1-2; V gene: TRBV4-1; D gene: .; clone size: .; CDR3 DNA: TGCGCCAGCAGGAGCACAGGTGCAAACTATGGCTACACCTTC; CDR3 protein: CASRSTGANYGYTF
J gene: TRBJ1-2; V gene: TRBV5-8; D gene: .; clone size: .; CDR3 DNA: TGTGCCAGCAGCTCCGGGACTGGGAACTATGGCTACACCTTC; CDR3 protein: CASSSGTGNYGYTF
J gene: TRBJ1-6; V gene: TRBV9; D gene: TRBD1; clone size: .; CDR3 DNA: TGTGCCAGCAGCGGGACAGGGATTGGTAATTCACCCCTCCACTTT; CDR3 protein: CASSGTGIGNSPLHF
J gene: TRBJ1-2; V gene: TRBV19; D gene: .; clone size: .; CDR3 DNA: TGTGCCAGTCGAGGCGGGGGGAATAACTATGGCTACACCTTC; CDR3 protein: CASRGGGNNYGYTF
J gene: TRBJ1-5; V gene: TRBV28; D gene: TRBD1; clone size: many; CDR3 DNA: TGTGCCAGCAGTTTGCACAGGGGCAATAGCAATCAGCCCCAGCATTTT; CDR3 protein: CASSLHRGNSNQPQHF
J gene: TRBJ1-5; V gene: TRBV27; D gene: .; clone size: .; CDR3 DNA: TGTGCCAGCAGTTCCGCCCCATTTGGAGGCAATCAGCCCCAGCATTTT; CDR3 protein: CASSSAPFGGNQPQHF
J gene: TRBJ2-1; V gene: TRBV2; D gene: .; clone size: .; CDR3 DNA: TGTGCCAGCAGTGCAGGGGCGGAGATGGATGAGCAGTTCTTC; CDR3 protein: CASSAGAEMDEQFF
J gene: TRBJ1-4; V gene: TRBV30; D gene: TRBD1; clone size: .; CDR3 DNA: TGTGCCTGGGCGGACAGGGGTGGCGAAAAACTGTTTTTT; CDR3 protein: CAWADRGGEKLFF
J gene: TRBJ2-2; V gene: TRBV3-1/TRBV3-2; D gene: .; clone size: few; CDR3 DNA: TGTGCCAGCAGCCAACAGGACCCCCGGGAGTTCGGGGAGCTGTTTTTT; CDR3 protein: CASSQQDPREFGELFF
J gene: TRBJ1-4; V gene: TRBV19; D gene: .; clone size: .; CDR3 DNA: TGTGCCAGTAGTAGAAGGGGTGAAAAACTGTTTTTT; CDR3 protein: CASSRRGEKLFF
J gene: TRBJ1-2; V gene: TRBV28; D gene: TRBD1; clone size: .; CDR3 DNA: TGTGCCAGCAGTGGCAGGGGGCAATATGGCTACACCTTC; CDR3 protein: CASSGRGQYGYTF